This record looks at one T cell receptor beta chain sequence and its context. The target antigen is unknown. This sample stems from a study of T-cell memory formation after mild COVID-19. CDR1 is MNHEY, CDR2 SVGAGI, per germline. V dropped 0 bases and J dropped 3 bases, with 9 bases sitting between them. The CDR3 is 15 residues long. Overall study results and limits: Cross-reactive memory seemingly joined, as some responding clones were found in pre-infection memory. Contracting CD4+ clones sat mainly in CM and EM; CD8+ in EMRA. Among clones contracting day 15 to 85, CD4/CD8 was balanced, whereas later expanders leaned CD4+.

Libraries for TCRalpha and TCRbeta carried sample barcodes and unique molecular identifiers via 5'RACE. A single record per CDR3 protein comes from TCRdb applying MiXCR to the 5' RACE reads. This table has approximately 410,000 distinct CDR3 sequences, around 22% appearing once. This clonotype originated in an adult woman who had mild COVID-19 (a few samples of this study predate the infection). Cell type and time point are not known. Specimen: PBMCs or a T cell subset sorted from them (not recorded which). The J gene is TRBJ1-5, the V gene TRBV6-5; maybe TRBD1 (5 bases). This CDR3 reads CASSYSSGPNQPQHF. The CDR3 nucleotides are TGTGCCAGCAGTTACTCGTCAGGGCCCAATCAGCCCCAGCATTTT.